The 30 T cell receptor beta chains in this list originate from one sample, sequenced in a study of a mutant IDH1 vaccine in newly diagnosed glioma. Time point defined: week 23, last vaccination. Every vaccination contained 300 ug of the mutant IDH1 20-mer peptide and was paired with topical imiquimod. This table comes from immunoSEQ multiplex PCR, and its TCRdb copy is limited to in-frame clones, with some not included. The sample carries about 20,000 clones, roughly four fifths recorded once. Their recognized antigens are unknown. The input for sequencing was PBMCs, taken from a glioma patient whose treatment included an IDH1 peptide vaccine. The receptor source for this set is a young man with glioma.

The rearrangement uses TRBV5-1 and TRBJ1-2; no definite D call. V dropped 0 bases and J dropped 0 bases, with 12 bases sitting between them. Per the germline V gene, CDR1 is SGHRS and CDR2 is YFSETQ. CDR3 length: 16 residues. Here the CDR3 reads CASSLARSTTNYGYTF. CDR3 sequence (DNA): TGCGCCAGCAGCTTGGCCAGGAGTACTACTAACTATGGCTACACCTTC.

V usage is TRBV5-1 and J usage is TRBJ2-7; TRBD1 matches at 7 bases. This CDR3 region has 14 residues. CDR1 SGHRS and CDR2 YFSETQ come from the germline V gene. Trimming removed 0 bases from V and 3 bases from J; junction bases left unmatched: 3. The CDR3 DNA sequence: TGCGCCAGCAGCTTGGGACAGGGATACTACGAGCAGTACTTC. Translation: CASSLGQGYYEQYF.

The chain links TRBV6-5 to TRBJ1-2; TRBD1 might be the D (6 bases). Trimming cost V 2 bases and J 2 bases, with 6 bases left between them. The CDR3 has 13 residues. CDR1 is MNHEY and CDR2 is SVGAGI in the germline V gene. CDR3 bases: TGTGCCAGCAGTTACCAGGGGAACTATGGCTACACCTTC. Protein: CASSYQGNYGYTF.

The chain employs TRBV10-3 and TRBJ2-7, with a tentative D call TRBD1 (6 bases). V was trimmed by 10 bases and J by 6 bases, leaving 16 bases between them. Germline CDR1 reads ENHRY; CDR2 reads SYGVKD. This CDR3 is built from 12 residues. This CDR3 is CATDSVGGEQYF. The CDR3 DNA is TGTGCCACGGACAGCGTTGGGGGCGAGCAGTACTTC.

This sequence joins TRBV2 and TRBJ1-2; D gene ambiguous. Germline V gene data show CDR1 as SNHLY and CDR2 as FYNNEI. Between the trimmed V and J ends, which lost 6 bases and 5 bases, there was a span of 7 bases. CDR3 length equals 11 residues. In nucleotides, the CDR3 is TGTGCCAGCAGGGGAGGGTATGGCTACACCTTC. It specifies CASRGGYGYTF.

The chain employs TRBV5-4 and TRBJ1-1, with no clear D. The germline V gene encodes CDR1 SGHNT and CDR2 YYREEE (reference sequence). This CDR3 comprises 14 residues. V was pared by 3 bases and J by 4 bases, with 13 bases between. The CDR3 here is CASSSIRDFTEAFF. The CDR3 region has the DNA TGTGCCAGCAGCTCAATCCGGGATTTCACTGAAGCTTTCTTT.

The chain employs TRBV4-1 and TRBJ2-3, with D hard to call. This CDR3 has 13 residues. Trimming stripped 1 base from V and 1 base from J, with 3 bases between. Germline V CDR1 and CDR2: MGHRA, YSYEKL. The CDR3 bases are TGCGCCAGCAGCCAAGCAGGCACAGATACGCAGTATTTT. Amino acid sequence: CASSQAGTDTQYF.

CDR3 loop: CASRESGSSYEQYF. CDR3 coding DNA: TGTGCCAGCAGAGAGAGCGGGAGCTCCTACGAGCAGTACTTC. The rearrangement uses TRBV2 and TRBJ2-7, with TRBD2 matching 8 bases. V was pared by 6 bases and J by 0 bases, with 4 bases of the junction left unmatched. The germline gives CDR1 SNHLY, CDR2 FYNNEI. CDR3 size: 14 residues.

The V call is TRBV18, the J call TRBJ2-7; 10 bases are a match to TRBD2. Germline lookup yields CDR1 KGHSH and CDR2 LQKENI. The CDR3 contains 15 residues. V lost 3 bases and J lost 1; bases outside the gene matches: 3. CDR3 bases: TGTGCCAGCTCACCTGAAGCGGGAGGGTCCTACGAGCAGTACTTC. This gives the protein CASSPEAGGSYEQYF.

The chain has TRBV9 and TRBJ2-3; the D gene could be TRBD1 or TRBD2 (5 bases each). Germline V gene sequence: CDR1 SGDLS, CDR2 YYNGEE. The CDR3 is 15 amino acids. The V and J ends lost 3 bases and 6 bases respectively, with 17 bases between them. CDR3 in amino acids: CASSDVSGSGDTQYF. The CDR3 nucleotides are TGTGCCAGCAGCGATGTATCAGGGAGCGGCGATACGCAGTATTTT.

The chain couples TRBV2 to TRBJ1-5; 9 bases line up with TRBD1. Per germline, CDR1 SNHLY and CDR2 FYNNEI. The V and J ends lost 4 bases and 7 bases, in that order; junction bases with no gene match: 5. The CDR3 length is 14 residues. DNA for the CDR3: TGTGCCAGCAGTGGGGACAGGGAACGCCAGCCCCAGCATTTT. Residues: CASSGDRERQPQHF.

J is TRBJ2-7 and V is TRBV5-1; unclear D gene. Germline assignment: CDR1 SGHRS and CDR2 YFSETQ. V was trimmed by 2 bases and J by 0 bases, leaving 6 bases between them. The CDR3 consists of 13 residues. The CDR3 is CASSFGGSYEQYF. CDR3 nucleotides: TGCGCCAGCAGCTTCGGCGGCTCCTACGAGCAGTACTTC.

The chain employs TRBV6-6 and TRBJ1-1; the match to TRBD1 covers 7 bases. This CDR3 has 14 amino acids. Germline CDR1 and CDR2: MNHNY and SVGAGI (reference sequence). Trimming cost V 9 bases and J 4 bases; bases outside gene matches: 11. The CDR3 spells CASFEQGIGTEAFF. The CDR3 DNA is TGTGCCAGTTTTGAACAGGGGATTGGCACTGAAGCTTTCTTT.

The chain carries TRBV7-9 and TRBJ1-5; D remains unclear. The V end was cut by 3 bases, the J end by 0 bases, with 15 bases between. The germline V gene encodes CDR1 SEHNR and CDR2 FQNEAQ (reference sequence). This CDR3 spans 17 amino acids. CDR3 in amino acids: CASSFGTAGLSNQPQHF. In DNA, the CDR3 is TGTGCCAGCAGCTTCGGCACGGCAGGTCTTAGCAATCAGCCCCAGCATTTT.

V gene TRBV7-2 combines with J gene TRBJ2-2; no clear D. CDR3 length: 12 residues. V was clipped by 1 base and J by 5 bases, with 2 bases between them. Germline V CDR1 and CDR2: SGHTA, FQGNSA. In DNA form, the CDR3 reads TGTGCCAGCAGCTTAGGGACCGGGGAGCTGTTTTTT. It is translated as CASSLGTGELFF.

The chain carries TRBV5-1 and TRBJ2-2; TRBD2 aligns across 7 bases. The germline V gene encodes CDR1 SGHRS and CDR2 YFSETQ. The CDR3 loop spans 15 amino acids. J lost 6 bases, V lost 0 bases, and 5 bases had no gene match. CDR3 nucleotide sequence: TGCGCCAGCAGCTTGGTGGGAGGGGCTGCCGGGGAGCTGTTTTTT. This translates into CASSLVGGAAGELFF.

The gene calls are TRBV27 and TRBJ2-3, with TRBD2 matching 14 bases. V was pared by 4 bases and J by 6 bases, with 6 bases of the junction left unmatched. Germline values: CDR1 MNHEY, CDR2 SMNVEV (reference sequence). The CDR3 extends over 16 amino acids. CDR3 DNA: TGTGCCAGCAGTTCGGGACTAGCGGGAGTGAGTGATACGCAGTATTTT. Translated, it gives CASSSGLAGVSDTQYF.

This chain uses TRBV4-1 with TRBJ2-1, with D maybe TRBD2 (6 bases). V was cut by 6 bases and J by 0 bases, with 12 bases left in between. In germline, CDR1 is MGHRA, CDR2 YSYEKL. The CDR3 is made up of 15 amino acids. CDR3 nucleotide sequence: TGCGCCAGCAGGGTCGCGGGGCGCTCCTACAATGAGCAGTTCTTC. As protein: CASRVAGRSYNEQFF.

The V call is TRBV14, the J call TRBJ2-7, with D perhaps TRBD1 (5 bases). V was shortened by 3 bases and J by 5 bases, with 20 bases between the two germline ends. This CDR3 has 16 amino acids. Per the germline V gene, CDR1 is SGHDN and CDR2 is FVKESK. CDR3 DNA sequence: TGTGCCAGCAGCCACCCCGGCCAGGGCCCCATCAACGAGCAGTACTTC. Translation: CASSHPGQGPINEQYF.

In its sample, this clone was seen a few times. The chain is built from TRBV5-4 and TRBJ2-1; TRBD2 matches at 9 bases. CDR1 is SGHNT, CDR2 YYREEE, per germline (reference sequence). CDR3 length equals 16 residues. V lost 1 base, J lost 8 bases, and 10 bases stayed unmatched. The CDR3 reads CASSLPPSGGIDEQFF. CDR3 sequence (DNA): TGTGCCAGCAGCTTGCCCCCCAGCGGGGGGATCGATGAGCAGTTCTTC.

This clone has a handful of counts. The chain is built from TRBV7-7 and TRBJ1-3; 7 nucleotides match TRBD1. The CDR3 contains 16 residues. The junction had 9 bases not matched to a gene; V was cut back by 7 bases and J by 0 bases. Germline CDR1 SSHAT, CDR2 FNYEAQ (reference sequence). CDR3 nucleotide sequence: TGTGCCAGCACCCCCCGGACAGGCCACTCTGGAAACACCATATATTTT. Its translation: CASTPRTGHSGNTIYF.

This clone was detected a few times. The chain combines TRBV5-1 with TRBJ2-3; D unresolved. The CDR3 is 13 residues long. V was clipped by 4 bases and J by 1 base, with 7 bases between them. Germline assignment: CDR1 SGHRS and CDR2 YFSETQ. This chain's CDR3 is CASSQAGTDTQYF. In DNA, the CDR3 is TGCGCCAGCAGCCAGGCTGGCACAGATACGCAGTATTTT.

The table lists this clone with a few counts. The chain combines TRBV6-1 with TRBJ1-5, with 9 positions matching TRBD1. Germline V CDR1 and CDR2: MNHNS, SASEGT. J was trimmed by 4 bases and V by 1 base; bases with no gene match: 2. This CDR3 has 15 amino acids. CDR3 DNA: TGTGCCAGCAGTGAAGGGACAGGGGAGAATCAGCCCCAGCATTTT. This sequence encodes CASSEGTGENQPQHF.

This rearrangement joins TRBV30 to TRBJ1-1, with unresolved D. The germline V and J ends were trimmed by 0 bases and 0 bases, with 5 bases remaining between them. This CDR3 is 13 amino acids long. Germline CDR1 GTSNPN, CDR2 SVGIG (reference sequence). CDR3 region: CAWSVSLNTEAFF. The CDR3 nucleotides read TGTGCCTGGAGTGTATCGCTGAACACTGAAGCTTTCTTT.

The rearrangement links TRBV10-2 to TRBJ1-2; perhaps TRBD1 as D (6 bases). Germline values: CDR1 WSHSY, CDR2 SAAADI. Trimming removed 2 bases from V and 0 bases from J, with 19 bases in between. The CDR3 totals 18 residues. CDR3: CASSERGKVDLANYGYTF. CDR3 DNA sequence: TGCGCCAGCAGTGAGAGGGGGAAGGTGGACCTAGCTAACTATGGCTACACCTTC.

The chain combines TRBV5-8 with TRBJ1-2, with a weak D call TRBD1 (6 bases). The CDR3 runs 15 residues. Trimming pared 4 bases from V and 7 bases from J, leaving 20 bases between. In germline, CDR1 is SGHTS, CDR2 YDEGEE. The CDR3 protein is CASSPGGFLIGGYTF. The CDR3 DNA is TGTGCCAGCAGCCCTGGGGGCTTCCTAATTGGTGGCTACACCTTC.

The V call is TRBV30, the J call TRBJ2-7; 14 nucleotides match TRBD2. Germline-derived CDR1 and CDR2 are GTSNPN and SVGIG (reference sequence). Germline trimming cut 5 bases from V and 3 bases from J; bases unmatched to any gene: 0. The CDR3 contains 13 residues. CDR3 in DNA: TGTGCCTGGGGACTAGCGGGGGGCTACGAGCAGTACTTC. Residues: CAWGLAGGYEQYF.

V gene TRBV7-2 combines with J gene TRBJ1-5; a weak D match, TRBD1 (5 bases). Deletions cut 5 bases from V and 6 bases from J, with 11 bases between. CDR3 length: 13 amino acids. Germline V gives CDR1 SGHTA, CDR2 FQGNSA. The CDR3 region is CASSLEGFQPQHF. CDR3 nucleotides: TGTGCCAGCAGCCTCGAGGGGTTTCAGCCCCAGCATTTT.

V gene TRBV6-1 combines with J gene TRBJ2-5, with D tentatively TRBD1 or TRBD2 (5 bases each). Trimming stripped 4 bases from V and 4 bases from J, with 16 bases between. The CDR3 is 15 amino acids. Germline assignment: CDR1 MNHNS and CDR2 SASEGT. The CDR3 reads CASSVPHSGRETQYF. The CDR3 DNA follows: TGTGCCAGCAGTGTCCCGCACTCAGGGAGAGAGACCCAGTACTTC.

The genes are TRBV5-4 and TRBJ2-4; TRBD1 is a possible D gene (6 bases). V gave up 3 bases and J gave up 11 bases, with 15 bases separating them. The CDR3 length is 13 residues. Germline CDR1 is SGHNT and CDR2 is YYREEE (reference sequence). CDR3 coding DNA: TGTGCCAGCAGCTCTGGGGGCGCAGCCCTTCAGTACTTC. As protein: CASSSGGAALQYF. Full variable domain (missing parts from reference TRBV5-4 and TRBJ2-4): ETGVTQSPTHLIKTRGQQVTLRCSSQSGHNTVSWYQQALGQGPQFIFQYYREEENGRGNFPPRFSGLQFPNYSSELNVNALELDDSALYLCASSSGGAALQYFGAGTRLSVL.